This passage covers 26 T cell receptor beta chains from one sample sequenced in a study of T-cell reconstitution after alpha-beta-depleted transplantation in children. Unique molecular identifiers were used to barcode this TCRbeta library. MiXCR, applied by TCRdb to the PCR reads, yields one record per CDR3 protein. The sample lists 480,000 or so distinct CDR3 sequences, roughly 10% occurring once. Sequenced here: PBMCs, sampled before TCRalphabeta/CD19-depleted stem cell transplant. These receptors all come from a child aged 2 to 9 with inherited bone marrow failure, due to receive a stem cell transplant.

The sample holds many counts of this clonotype. This sequence joins TRBV29-1 and TRBJ2-1; unclear D gene. The V end was cut by 7 bases, the J end by 2 bases, with 12 bases between. There are 13 residues in the CDR3. CDR1 and CDR2 (germline): SQVTM, ANQGSEA. The CDR3 sequence is CSALTGPYNEQFF. The CDR3 bases are TGCAGCGCCCTGACCGGGCCCTACAATGAGCAGTTCTTC.

The V gene is TRBV6-5, the J gene TRBJ2-1; TRBD1 agrees at 9 bases. J gave up 5 bases and V 4 bases, and 3 bases lay outside the gene matches. The germline gives CDR1 MNHEY, CDR2 SVGAGI. This CDR3 region has 14 residues. The CDR3 spells CASSLQGADNEQFF. In DNA, the CDR3 is TGTGCCAGCAGTTTACAGGGGGCCGACAATGAGCAGTTCTTC.

This clonotype has a count of ten or more. The chain carries TRBV4-3 and TRBJ2-5; the D call may be TRBD1 or TRBD2 (5 bases each). The germline V gene encodes CDR1 LGHNA and CDR2 YSLEER. The CDR3 is made up of 15 amino acids. Trimming pared 2 bases from V and 1 base from J, leaving 11 bases between. CDR3 in DNA: TGCGCCAGCAGCCAATTAGGGACGTCCCAAGAGACCCAGTACTTC. Amino acid sequence: CASSQLGTSQETQYF.

In its sample, this clonotype was seen many times. This chain connects TRBV13 to TRBJ2-5, with 7 bases that match TRBD1. Per the germline V gene, CDR1 is PRHDT and CDR2 is FYEKMQ (reference sequence). The CDR3 loop spans 15 amino acids. The V and J ends lost 5 bases and 3 bases, in that order; junction bases with no gene match: 9. The CDR3 nucleotides read TGTGCCAGCAGCCTTCCAACAGGGGTGGAAGAGACCCAGTACTTC. It codes for CASSLPTGVEETQYF. The full variable domain, rest sourced from reference TRBV13 and TRBJ2-5, is AAGVIQSPRHLIKEKRETATLKCYPIPRHDTVYWYQQGPGQDPQFLISFYEKMQSDKGSIPDRFSAQQFSDYHSELNMSSLELGDSALYFCASSLPTGVEETQYFGPGTRLLVL.

There are many counts of this clonotype. The CDR3 DNA follows: TGTGCCAGCAGCCAAGCTCATAGCGGGACCGCCTGGAACAATGAGCAGTTCTTC. Translating gives CASSQAHSGTAWNNEQFF. The chain uses TRBV3-1 and TRBJ2-1, with 8 bases identical to TRBD2. Germline CDR1 and CDR2: LGHDT and YNNKEL (reference sequence). This CDR3 contains 18 residues. Trimming took 1 base from V and 5 from J; bases not matched to a gene: 13.

This clonotype was counted only a few times. This chain uses TRBV11-1 with TRBJ2-1, with TRBD2 matching 10 bases. Looked up from germline, CDR1 is SGHAT and CDR2 is FQDESV (reference sequence). V trimming: 0 bases; J trimming: 9 bases; junction bases outside the gene matches: 14. CDR3 length: 18 residues. As DNA, the CDR3 is TGTGCCAGCAGCTTAGCGCGTTTTCTTCTAGCGGGAGACGGTGAGCAGTTCTTC. Translated, it gives CASSLARFLLAGDGEQFF.

This chain uses TRBV9 with TRBJ2-1, with 10 bases identical to TRBD2. CDR1 and CDR2 from the germline V gene are SGDLS and YYNGEE. V trimming: 3 bases; J trimming: 10 bases; junction bases outside the gene matches: 13. This CDR3 has 16 amino acids. In DNA form, the CDR3 reads TGTGCCAGCAGCGCTCGAGATGTAGCGGGAGGAATAGAGCAGTTCTTC. It encodes CASSARDVAGGIEQFF.

The chain joins TRBV23-1 to TRBJ2-3; a possible D gene is TRBD2 (6 bases). TRBV23-1 is an ORF; its function is uncertain. V was shortened by 4 bases and J by 0 bases, with 20 bases between the two germline ends. This CDR3 spans 18 amino acids. The CDR3 DNA reads as TGCGCCAGCAGTCGGGGGAGGTTTGAGGGGCTGAGCACAGATACGCAGTATTTT. Its translation: CASSRGRFEGLSTDTQYF.

This clonotype was observed many times. This CDR3 is CASSLAFGDTQYF. CDR3 bases: TGTGCCAGCAGCTTAGCCTTCGGAGATACGCAGTATTTT. The chain combines TRBV7-9 with TRBJ2-3; D gene ambiguous. Trimming took 0 bases from V and 5 from J, leaving 6 bases between them. The germline V gene has CDR1 SEHNR and CDR2 FQNEAQ (reference sequence). The CDR3 runs to 13 residues.

On this clonotype itself: This may be a read error: a much more frequent sequence differs by one nucleotide. This chain uses TRBV20-1 with TRBJ1-5, with D tentatively TRBD1 (6 bases). Germline CDR1 DFQATT, CDR2 SNEGSKA (reference sequence). This CDR3 has 13 residues. CDR3 amino acids: CSASRGSNQPRHF. CDR3 in DNA: TGCAGTGCTAGTAGGGGGAGCAATCAGCCCCGGCATTTT.

This clonotype was seen repeatedly, ten times or more. This chain links TRBV12-3 or TRBV12-4 with TRBJ2-1; tentative D call: TRBD2 (5 bases). The V end was cut by 6 bases, the J end by 1 base, with 13 bases between. The CDR3 loop spans 15 amino acids. The DNA for the CDR3 is TGTGCCAGCAGCTTCCCAACGGGGTCCTACAATGAGCAGTTCTTC. Encoded protein: CASSFPTGSYNEQFF.

This clonotype was detected only a few times. This rearrangement joins TRBV10-3 to TRBJ2-4, with TRBD1 matching 8 bases. CDR1 is ENHRY and CDR2 is SYGVKD in the germline V gene. CDR3 size: 14 residues. The V gene end was trimmed by 10 bases and the J gene end by 0 bases; junction bases not matched to a gene: 5. CDR3 residues: CATGQGAAKNIQYF. CDR3 coding DNA: TGTGCCACCGGACAGGGTGCAGCCAAAAACATTCAGTACTTC.

At least ten counts were recorded for this clonotype. This chain uses TRBV28 with TRBJ2-7, with 8 bases identical to TRBD2. Trimming took 6 bases from V and 2 from J; bases not matched to a gene: 6. From germline, CDR1 is MDHEN and CDR2 SYDVKM. The CDR3 consists of 14 residues. CDR3 bases: TGTGCCAGCAGCTTACTAGCGGAAGCCTACGAGCAGTACTTC. Protein product: CASSLLAEAYEQYF.

This clonotype was counted many times. The chain employs TRBV27 and TRBJ1-1; perhaps TRBD1 as D (5 bases). CDR1 is MNHEY, CDR2 SMNVEV, per germline (reference sequence). This CDR3 comprises 14 residues. The V end was cut by 4 bases, the J end by 1 base, with 10 bases between. This chain's CDR3 is CASSSSGKNTEAFF. The CDR3 nucleotides are TGTGCCAGCAGTTCCTCAGGGAAGAACACTGAAGCTTTCTTT.

As regards this clonotype: With a much larger clone just one base away, this may be a read error. Because it lacks the conserved phenylalanine or tryptophan at the end, this CDR3 is likely a read error. This sequence joins TRBV6-5 and TRBJ2-7; D ambiguous. The V gene's germline CDR1 is MNHEY and CDR2 SVGAGI. The CDR3 spans 14 residues. Deletions cut 0 bases from V and 4 bases from J, with 10 bases between. CDR3 protein: CASSYSAASYEQYS. CDR3 coding DNA: TGTGCCAGCAGTTACTCGGCAGCCTCATACGAGCAGTACTCC.

This clonotype appeared many times. The chain couples TRBV4-3 to TRBJ1-2, with D possibly TRBD1 on 6 matching bases. The CDR3 loop spans 13 amino acids. CDR1 is LGHNA and CDR2 is YSLEER in the germline V gene. The ends were cut back, 3 bases at V and 7 bases at J, with 12 bases in the middle. CDR3 region: CASSHRGGGGYTF. CDR3 DNA sequence: TGCGCCAGCAGCCACAGGGGCGGAGGTGGCTACACCTTC.

This chain joins TRBV7-9 and TRBJ2-3, with no clear D. This CDR3 is built from 14 residues. CDR1 and CDR2 from the germline V gene are SEHNR and FQNEAQ (reference sequence). V was shortened by 5 bases and J by 6 bases, with 15 bases between the two germline ends. The CDR3 here is CASSTPTSADTQYF. The CDR3 region has the DNA TGTGCCAGCAGCACCCCCACCAGCGCGGATACGCAGTATTTT.

This clonotype was observed at least ten times. J is TRBJ2-5 and V is TRBV12-3 or TRBV12-4; D assignment may be TRBD1 or TRBD2 (5 bases each). Deletions cut 3 bases from V and 2 bases from J, with 13 bases between. CDR3 size: 15 residues. The CDR3 DNA sequence: TGTGCCAGCAGTTTTCGGGGCCTTAGGCAAGAGACCCAGTACTTC. The encoded protein is CASSFRGLRQETQYF.

The sample holds many counts of this clonotype. The chain employs TRBV29-1 and TRBJ2-2; D is ambiguous. The CDR3 covers 14 residues. The germline V and J ends were trimmed by 3 bases and 4 bases, with 12 bases remaining between them. Germline V gene data show CDR1 as SQVTM and CDR2 as ANQGSEA. The DNA for the CDR3 is TGCAGCGTTGAGATGGAATCAATCACCGGGGAGCTGTTTTTT. Amino acids: CSVEMESITGELFF.

The chain links TRBV27 to TRBJ1-5; maybe TRBD1 (5 bases). V shed 3 bases and J shed 5 bases, with 11 bases lying between them. The CDR3 has 14 amino acids. Germline V CDR1 and CDR2: MNHEY, SMNVEV (reference sequence). CDR3 amino acids: CASSFRQTDQPQHF. CDR3 coding DNA: TGTGCCAGCAGTTTCAGACAGACGGATCAGCCCCAGCATTTT.

This clonotype showed up many times. The chain combines TRBV7-8 with TRBJ2-7, with TRBD2 matching over 13 bases. Germline CDR1 SGHVS, CDR2 FQNEAQ. The CDR3 sequence is 16 residues long. V dropped 7 bases and J dropped 4; count of bases not matched to a gene: 10. In DNA form, the CDR3 reads TGTGCCAGCACCACAGGCGGGACTAGCGGGATATACGAGCAGTACTTC. Residues: CASTTGGTSGIYEQYF.

The CDR3 nucleotides are TGTGCCAGCAGCTTAGTCGGGCTAAGTAGCGGGACGGGCTACGAGCAGTACTTC. Protein: CASSLVGLSSGTGYEQYF. V is TRBV11-3 and J is TRBJ2-7; the match to TRBD2 covers 8 bases. CDR3 length: 18 residues. V trimming: 1 base; J trimming: 3 bases; junction bases outside the gene matches: 14. Germline V gene lookup returns CDR1 SGHNT and CDR2 YENEEA.

The rearrangement uses TRBV28 and TRBJ2-7; 7 bases map to TRBD1. The CDR3 has 15 amino acids. Germline assignment: CDR1 MDHEN and CDR2 SYDVKM. J was trimmed by 3 bases and V by 8 bases; bases with no gene match: 13. The CDR3 nucleotides are TGTGCCAGCTTGTGGGGACAGAGCCCACACTACGAGCAGTACTTC. Its translation is CASLWGQSPHYEQYF.

This clonotype was seen many times. The chain employs TRBV25-1 and TRBJ2-1, with TRBD2 identical over 7 bases. J gave up 3 bases and V 3 bases, and 5 bases lay outside the gene matches. This CDR3 comprises 15 residues. Looked up from germline, CDR1 is MGHDK and CDR2 is SYGVNS. The CDR3 spells CASSEGSSGYNEQFF. The CDR3 nucleotides read TGTGCCAGCAGTGAGGGGTCTAGCGGCTACAATGAGCAGTTCTTC.

This clonotype was found many times. V gene TRBV5-1 combines with J gene TRBJ1-6; 7 bases map to TRBD1. Germline CDR1 is SGHRS and CDR2 is YFSETQ. This CDR3 contains 15 residues. With 4 bases clipped from V and 7 bases from J, the junction kept 8 bases outside the gene matches. The CDR3 region is CASSQQGPGNSPLHF. The CDR3 DNA sequence: TGCGCCAGCAGCCAACAGGGGCCGGGGAATTCACCCCTCCACTTT.

This clonotype was counted at least ten times. The rearrangement links TRBV28 to TRBJ2-7; D unresolved. The CDR3 loop spans 14 amino acids. The V and J ends lost 2 bases and 5 bases respectively, with 13 bases between them. The germline CDR1 and CDR2 sequences are MDHEN and SYDVKM. The CDR3 region has the DNA TGTGCCAGCAGTTTAGTGGGGTCCCGCGACGAGCAGTACTTC. Its translation is CASSLVGSRDEQYF.